This passage covers 9 T cell receptor beta chains from one sample sequenced in a study of T-cell reconstitution after alpha-beta-depleted transplantation in children. A TCRbeta library incorporating unique molecular identifiers was prepared. TCRdb re-derived calls from the PCR reads in MiXCR, one entry per CDR3 protein. The table has 120,000 to 150,000 distinct CDR3 sequences, more than 8% seen once. Sequences were derived from PBMCs, mostly from graft donor cells, sampled 180 days after TCRalphabeta/CD19-depleted stem cell transplant. All receptors derive from a female patient aged 2-9 years who had a stem cell transplant for congenital amegakaryocytic thrombocytopenia, so the T cells may come from the graft donor.

This clonotype showed up many times. This chain joins TRBV28 and TRBJ2-3; a possible D gene is TRBD1 (6 bases). CDR1 is MDHEN and CDR2 is SYDVKM in the germline V gene. This CDR3 comprises 17 residues. The V and J ends lost 5 bases and 2 bases respectively, with 20 bases between them. CDR3 in amino acids: CASSIPRQVTYTDTQYF. CDR3 sequence (DNA): TGTGCCAGCAGTATACCCAGACAGGTCACCTACACAGATACGCAGTATTTT.

This clonotype was detected ten times or more. The chain is built from TRBV30 and TRBJ2-6; D remains ambiguous. V lost 5 bases to trimming and J lost 0 bases, with 8 bases between them. The germline CDR1 and CDR2 sequences are GTSNPN and SVGIG (reference sequence). The CDR3 loop spans 14 amino acids. The chain's CDR3 is CAWGRTSGANVLTF. DNA of the CDR3: TGTGCCTGGGGACGGACCTCTGGGGCCAACGTCCTGACTTTC. Complete variable domain (other parts from reference TRBV30 and TRBJ2-6): SQTIHQWPATLVQPVGSPLSLECTVEGTSNPNLYWYRQAAGRGLQLLFYSVGIGQISSEVPQNLSASRPQDRQFILSSKKLLLSDSGFYLCAWGRTSGANVLTFGAGSRLTVL.

The V gene is TRBV12-3 or TRBV12-4, the J gene TRBJ2-1; 12 bases agree with TRBD2. The J segment lost 7 bases and the V segment lost 8 bases, leaving 6 bases of the junction unmatched. CDR3 length: 14 amino acids. The CDR3 DNA sequence: TGTGCCAGCGGACTAGCGGGATTTAGTAATGAGCAGTTCTTC. Translation: CASGLAGFSNEQFF.

Ten or more counts support this clonotype. The V gene is TRBV28, the J gene TRBJ1-3; weak D call: TRBD1 (5 bases). Trimming left V 6 bases short and J 1 base short, with 28 bases between. This CDR3 has 20 amino acids. Germline CDR1 and CDR2: MDHEN and SYDVKM. Written as DNA, the CDR3 is TGTGCCAGCAGCCTTTGGACTCTGTCATCCTACAGGAGATCTGGAAACACCATATATTTT. This sequence encodes CASSLWTLSSYRRSGNTIYF. The complete variable domain, with remaining parts taken from reference TRBV28 and TRBJ1-3, reads DVKVTQSSRYLVKRTGEKVFLECVQDMDHENMFWYRQDPGLGLRLIYFSYDVKMKEKGDIPEGYSVSREKKERFSLILESASTNQTSMYLCASSLWTLSSYRRSGNTIYFGEGSWLTVV.

This clonotype was seen a few times. The V and J genes are TRBV3-1 and TRBJ2-1; D possibly uses TRBD1 or TRBD2 (5 bases each). In germline, CDR1 is LGHDT, CDR2 YNNKEL (reference sequence). The germline V and J ends were trimmed by 2 bases and 9 bases, with 11 bases remaining between them. The CDR3 totals 13 residues. CDR3 in amino acids: CASSQQRGGEQFF. The CDR3 nucleotides read TGTGCCAGCAGCCAACAACGGGGCGGTGAGCAGTTCTTC.

The gene calls are TRBV3-1 and TRBJ2-5; D not resolved. V lost 2 bases, J lost 5 bases, and 9 bases lay in between. The germline V gene has CDR1 LGHDT and CDR2 YNNKEL (reference sequence). The CDR3 loop spans 13 amino acids. CDR3 sequence (DNA): TGTGCCAGCAGCCAATTTGACGAGGAGACCCAGTACTTC. Amino acid sequence: CASSQFDEETQYF.

This clonotype came up many times. The V gene is TRBV4-3, the J gene TRBJ1-3; no reliable D call. Per germline, CDR1 LGHNA and CDR2 YSLEER. The CDR3 sequence is 15 residues long. V was clipped by 2 bases and J by 0 bases, with 8 bases between them. CDR3 amino acids: CASSQTLFSGNTIYF. CDR3 DNA: TGCGCCAGCAGCCAAACGCTCTTCTCTGGAAACACCATATATTTT.

This clonotype was counted ten times or more. The chain joins TRBV20-1 to TRBJ2-7; TRBD1 matches 8 bases. Germline loops: CDR1 DFQATT, CDR2 SNEGSKA (reference sequence). J was trimmed by 3 bases and V by 4 bases; bases with no gene match: 5. This CDR3 spans 13 amino acids. The CDR3 DNA reads TGCAGTGCTACAGGACAGGGAAACTACGAGCAGTACTTC. This translates into CSATGQGNYEQYF.

This clonotype was counted many times. The rearrangement joins TRBV4-1 to TRBJ1-5, with no clear D. Germline-derived CDR1 and CDR2 are MGHRA and YSYEKL. The CDR3 sequence is 14 residues long. The ends were cut back, 5 bases at V and 3 bases at J, with 11 bases in the middle. This CDR3 is CASSEWVINQPQHF. The DNA for the CDR3 is TGCGCCAGCAGCGAATGGGTCATCAATCAGCCCCAGCATTTT.